This record covers a single T cell receptor beta chain. This entry is derived from a study of blood T cell repertoires in COVID-19. Study as a whole: Whether acute or convalescent, the COVID-19 samples came from the United States, Italy and Spain. The cDNA or gDNA used as material had been derived from T cells, B-cell-depleted T cells, or PBMCs.

This CDR3 region has 14 residues. Germline assignment: CDR1 WNHNN and CDR2 SYGVQD (reference sequence). Deletions cut 8 bases from V and 5 bases from J, with 18 bases between. Original processing methods: Using reference gene primer amplification, nucleated cell counts were estimated. TCRdb's table, derived via immunoSEQ multiplex PCR, lists solely in-frame clones and lacks some. Clone size and the V and J calls come from that table; the DNA yielded D and trimming. The repertoire includes 73,000 or so clones, more than 65% of them detected once, and around 4.1% sits in the top ten. The rearrangement uses TRBV10-1 and TRBJ1-1; weak D call: TRBD1 (5 bases). The sequenced sample consisted of peripheral blood. This sequence originates from a woman in her fifties or sixties with acute or convalescent COVID-19. The CDR3 sequence is CASAPDGGGTEAFF. CDR3 coding DNA: TGCGCCAGCGCACCGGACGGGGGGGGGACTGAAGCTTTCTTT.